Reported below is one TCR beta chain. The antigen is not known. The data stem from a study of OX40 agonist ivuxolimab in advanced cancers. Study-wide context: Six ivuxolimab dose levels, 0.01 to 10 mg/kg, were given intravenously every 2 weeks.

Sequencing used immunoSEQ multiplex PCR; TCRdb keeps in-frame clones, though not all of them. The table has about 72,000 clones, about 85% seen once; the top ten hold about 1.3%. The CDR3 runs 16 residues. The germline V gene has CDR1 SGDLS and CDR2 YYNGEE. J lost 4 bases, V lost 4 bases, and 4 bases had no gene match. Study observations and caveats: There was clonal expansion of CD4+ and CD8+ blood T cells by week 6 at 0.1 to 3.0 mg/kg. Expanded clones belonging to CD8+ T cells outnumbered, on average, those of CD4+. People who partly responded at 0.1-3.0 mg/kg had some of the least clonal expansion seen.

The source is an adult with an advanced solid tumor such as melanoma, head and neck, liver or kidney cancer. The input for sequencing was CD4+ or CD8+ T cells sorted from blood, taken in a trial of the OX40 agonist ivuxolimab. J is TRBJ2-1 and V is TRBV9; 14 nucleotides line up with TRBD2. The CDR3 nucleotides are TGTGCCAGCAGCCTTGGACTAGCGGGAGGTTACAATGAGCAGTTCTTC. Its protein is CASSLGLAGGYNEQFF.